The source of this TCR beta chain is a study of PD-1 blockade in classical Hodgkin lymphoma. Study-level results: There was a significant rise in CD4+ TCR diversity by C4D1, with no such rise for CD8+. Exclusion was applied to patients who started nivolumab under 1 year after ASCT.

V gave up 1 base and J gave up 3 bases, with 17 bases separating them. Germline V gene data show CDR1 as LGHNA and CDR2 as YNFKEQ. The CDR3 is 17 residues long. Time point: cycle 4 day 1 (C4D1), after more than five weeks of nivolumab. Brentuximab vedotin exposure varied, and every patient relapsed after autologous stem cell transplantation. Complete response, partial response or progressive disease constituted the best response categories observed. Details on this clone: Its matching antigen is unknown.

Sequenced by immunoSEQ multiplex PCR; TCRdb stores in-frame clones only, minus some. The table has roughly 86,000 clones, 75% to 85% seen once. This TCR came from a human donor with classical Hodgkin lymphoma. The sample in question was peripheral blood mononuclear cells (PBMCs), obtained before the fourth cycle of nivolumab. The V and J genes are TRBV4-2 and TRBJ2-3; tentative D call: TRBD2 (6 bases). The CDR3, as DNA: TGTGCCAGCAGCCAAGCGTCGAGGGGCGGGACGACAGATACGCAGTATTTT. Amino acids: CASSQASRGGTTDTQYF.